This TCR beta chain was captured in a study of blood T cell repertoires in COVID-19. Study-wide background: Sites across the United States, Italy and Spain contributed samples from acute and convalescent COVID-19.

Clones were sequenced by immunoSEQ multiplex PCR, and TCRdb holds only the in-frame ones, with some missing. The top ten clones hold 35% to 40% of a sample with tens of thousands of clones, over 65% of them seen once. The germline V gene encodes CDR1 SGHAT and CDR2 FQDESV (reference sequence). The V and J ends lost 1 base and 7 bases respectively, with 8 bases between them. The CDR3 is 14 residues long. The sequenced sample consisted of peripheral blood. This chain uses TRBV11-1 with TRBJ1-6, with no clear D. The sequence derives from a woman in her seventies with acute or convalescent COVID-19. The DNA for the CDR3 is TGTGCCAGCAGCTTAGTCGGTTCCAATTCACCCCTCCACTTT. Its protein is CASSLVGSNSPLHF.